This record concerns one T cell receptor beta chain sequence. What it recognizes is unknown. This specimen belongs to a study of cytomegalovirus exposure and HLA in healthy donors. The PCR made use of 60 Vbeta and 13 Jbeta primers. Libraries were prepared by immunoSEQ multiplex PCR; TCRdb keeps only in-frame clonotypes and omits some of them. The table lists some 130,000 clones, 70% to 75% of them singletons. General study results and limits: As a later analysis showed, several of the most significant clusters appeared to be linked to common viral pathogens.

The TCR comes from a man aged 25-45 years in good health and CMV-seronegative. What was sequenced was PBMCs.

The CDR3 reads CASSQEYGTGKRETQYF. For the CDR3, the DNA is TGCGCCAGCAGCCAAGAATATGGGACAGGGAAGAGAGAGACCCAGTACTTC. The chain uses TRBV4-3 and TRBJ2-5; the match to TRBD1 covers 9 bases. V was clipped by 0 bases and J by 4 bases; unmatched bases: 9. Germline CDR1 reads LGHNA; CDR2 reads YSLEER. The CDR3 loop spans 17 amino acids.